This T cell receptor (beta chain) emerged from a study of cytomegalovirus exposure and HLA in healthy donors. Study context: A subsequent analysis stated that the 100 to 150 validation repertoires were run on the same platform as the approximately 660 first-cohort repertoires. Study-wide findings and caveats: Overall, about 160 TCR beta chains were annotated as cytomegalovirus-associated. Many donors carried some public TCRs, although rarity characterized most TCR sequences.

Generated by immunoSEQ multiplex PCR, the TCRdb table keeps only in-frame clones and is missing some. The sample has about 180,000 clones; around 85% are singletons. This clone has only a few counts. The antigen remains unidentified. J was trimmed by 6 bases and V by 8 bases; bases with no gene match: 9. Germline V gene lookup returns CDR1 SNHLY and CDR2 FYNNEI. CDR3 length equals 15 residues. The sequence was collected from a man between 18 and 35 years old in good health and CMV-seropositive. Sequencing was done on a sample of PBMCs. This chain links TRBV2 with TRBJ2-2, with 10 bases that match TRBD2. DNA of the CDR3: TGTGCCAGCTCTAGCGGGAGAGTCAGTCCCGGGGAGCTGTTTTTT. Its protein is CASSSGRVSPGELFF.